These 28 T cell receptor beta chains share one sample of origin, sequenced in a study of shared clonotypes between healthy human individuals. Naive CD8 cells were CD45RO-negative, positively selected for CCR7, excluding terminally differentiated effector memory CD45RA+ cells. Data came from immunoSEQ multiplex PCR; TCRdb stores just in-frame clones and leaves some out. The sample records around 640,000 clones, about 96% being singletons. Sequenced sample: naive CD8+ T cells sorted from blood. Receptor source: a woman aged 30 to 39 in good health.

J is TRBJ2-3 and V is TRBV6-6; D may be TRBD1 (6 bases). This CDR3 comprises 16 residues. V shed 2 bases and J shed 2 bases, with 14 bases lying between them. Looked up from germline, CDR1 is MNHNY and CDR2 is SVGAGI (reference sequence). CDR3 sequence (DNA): TGTGCCAGCAGTTACGCCCGAGGACAGATCACAGATACGCAGTATTTT. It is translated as CASSYARGQITDTQYF.

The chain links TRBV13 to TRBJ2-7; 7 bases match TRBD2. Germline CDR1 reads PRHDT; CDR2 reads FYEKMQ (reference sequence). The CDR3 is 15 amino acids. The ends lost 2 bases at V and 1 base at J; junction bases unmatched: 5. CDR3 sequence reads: CASSLLPSGSYEQYF. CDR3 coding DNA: TGTGCCAGCAGCTTACTACCTAGCGGTTCCTACGAGCAGTACTTC.

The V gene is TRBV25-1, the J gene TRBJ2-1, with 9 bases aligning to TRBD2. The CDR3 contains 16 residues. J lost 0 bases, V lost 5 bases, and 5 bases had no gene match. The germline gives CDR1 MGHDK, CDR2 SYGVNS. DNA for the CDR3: TGTGCCAGCAGTCCCGGGACTAGCAGCTCCTACAATGAGCAGTTCTTC. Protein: CASSPGTSSSYNEQFF.

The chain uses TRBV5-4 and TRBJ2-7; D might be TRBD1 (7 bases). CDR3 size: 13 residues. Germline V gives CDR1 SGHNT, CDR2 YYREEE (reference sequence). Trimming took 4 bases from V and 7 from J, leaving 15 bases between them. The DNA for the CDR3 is TGTGCCAGCAGCGCAGACAGGGCGGGGGAGCAGTACTTC. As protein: CASSADRAGEQYF.

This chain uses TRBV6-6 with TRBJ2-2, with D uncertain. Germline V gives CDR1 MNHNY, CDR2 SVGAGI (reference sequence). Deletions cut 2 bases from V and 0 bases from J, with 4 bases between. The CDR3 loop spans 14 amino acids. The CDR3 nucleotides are TGTGCCAGCAGTTACGGGCCGAACACCGGGGAGCTGTTTTTT. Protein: CASSYGPNTGELFF.

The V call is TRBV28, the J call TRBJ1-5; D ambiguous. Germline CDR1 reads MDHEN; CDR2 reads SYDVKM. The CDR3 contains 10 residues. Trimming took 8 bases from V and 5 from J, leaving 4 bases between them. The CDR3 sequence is CASGHQPQHF. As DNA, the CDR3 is TGTGCCAGCGGGCATCAGCCCCAGCATTTT.

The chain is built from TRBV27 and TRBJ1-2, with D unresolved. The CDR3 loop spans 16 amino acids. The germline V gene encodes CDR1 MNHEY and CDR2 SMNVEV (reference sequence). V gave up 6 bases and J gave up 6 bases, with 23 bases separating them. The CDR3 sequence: CASSIIRPHQIDGYTF. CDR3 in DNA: TGTGCCAGCAGCATAATCCGCCCCCATCAAATCGATGGCTACACCTTC.

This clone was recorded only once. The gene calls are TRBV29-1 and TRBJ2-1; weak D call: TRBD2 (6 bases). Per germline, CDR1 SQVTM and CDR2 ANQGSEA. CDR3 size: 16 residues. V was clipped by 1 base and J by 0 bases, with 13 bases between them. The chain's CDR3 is CSVEASSGSSYNEQFF. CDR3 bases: TGCAGCGTTGAAGCCTCGTCCGGGAGCTCCTACAATGAGCAGTTCTTC.

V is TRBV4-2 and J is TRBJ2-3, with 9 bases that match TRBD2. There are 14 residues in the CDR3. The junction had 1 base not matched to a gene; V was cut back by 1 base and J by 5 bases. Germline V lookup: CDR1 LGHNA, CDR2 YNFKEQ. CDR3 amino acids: CASSQAREGDTQYF. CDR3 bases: TGTGCCAGCAGCCAAGCGCGGGAGGGAGATACGCAGTATTTT.

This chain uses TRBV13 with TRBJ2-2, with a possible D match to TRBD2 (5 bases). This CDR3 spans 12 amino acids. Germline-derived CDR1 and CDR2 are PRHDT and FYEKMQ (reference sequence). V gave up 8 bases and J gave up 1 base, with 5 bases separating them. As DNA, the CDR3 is TGTGCCAGCGCGGGGAACACCGGGGAGCTGTTTTTT. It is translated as CASAGNTGELFF.

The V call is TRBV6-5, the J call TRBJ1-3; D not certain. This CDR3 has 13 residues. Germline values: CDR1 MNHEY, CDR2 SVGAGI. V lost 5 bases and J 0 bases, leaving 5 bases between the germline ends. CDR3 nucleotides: TGTGCCAGCAGTCACGGCTCTGGAAACACCATATATTTT. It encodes CASSHGSGNTIYF.

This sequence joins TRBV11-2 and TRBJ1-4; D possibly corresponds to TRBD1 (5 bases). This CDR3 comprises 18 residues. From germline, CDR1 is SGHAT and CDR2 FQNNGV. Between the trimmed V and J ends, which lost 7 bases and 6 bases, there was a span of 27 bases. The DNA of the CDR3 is TGTGCCAGCACCGAAAGCATCTTTCAGGGTACACGGGATGAAAAACTGTTTTTT. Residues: CASTESIFQGTRDEKLFF.

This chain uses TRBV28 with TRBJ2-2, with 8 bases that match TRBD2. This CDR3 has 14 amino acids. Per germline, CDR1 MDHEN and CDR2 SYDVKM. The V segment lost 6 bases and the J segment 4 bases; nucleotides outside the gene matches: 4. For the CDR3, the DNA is TGTGCCAGCAGGGGTAGCGGGACCACCGGGGAGCTGTTTTTT. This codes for CASRGSGTTGELFF. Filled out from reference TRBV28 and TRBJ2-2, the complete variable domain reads DVKVTQSSRYLVKRTGEKVFLECVQDMDHENMFWYRQDPGLGLRLIYFSYDVKMKEKGDIPEGYSVSREKKERFSLILESASTNQTSMYLCASRGSGTTGELFFGEGSRLTVL.

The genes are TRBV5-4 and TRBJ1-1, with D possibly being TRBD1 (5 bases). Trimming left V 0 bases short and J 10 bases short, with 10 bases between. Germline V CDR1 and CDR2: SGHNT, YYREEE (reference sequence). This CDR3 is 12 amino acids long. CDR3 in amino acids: CASSLAGLGAFF. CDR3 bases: TGTGCCAGCAGCTTGGCAGGGCTGGGAGCTTTCTTT.

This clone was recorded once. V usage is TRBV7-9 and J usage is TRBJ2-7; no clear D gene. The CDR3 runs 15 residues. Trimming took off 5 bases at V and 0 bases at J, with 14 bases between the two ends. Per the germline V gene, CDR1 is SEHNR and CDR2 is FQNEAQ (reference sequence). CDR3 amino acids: CASSADQSSSYEQYF. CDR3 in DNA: TGTGCCAGCAGCGCGGATCAGAGTAGCTCCTACGAGCAGTACTTC.

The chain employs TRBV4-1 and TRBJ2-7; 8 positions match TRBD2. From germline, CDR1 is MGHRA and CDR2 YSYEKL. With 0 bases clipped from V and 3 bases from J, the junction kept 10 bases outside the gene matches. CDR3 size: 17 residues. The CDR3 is CASSQDYVSGLDYEQYF. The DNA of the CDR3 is TGCGCCAGCAGCCAAGATTATGTGTCGGGACTAGACTACGAGCAGTACTTC.

The CDR3 DNA follows: TGTGCCAGCAGCGCCGAGACACAGGGGGCTGGAAACACCATATATTTT. Protein sequence: CASSAETQGAGNTIYF. V is TRBV9 and J is TRBJ1-3; TRBD1 matches 8 bases. The V gene's germline CDR1 is SGDLS and CDR2 YYNGEE. The CDR3 has 16 residues. Unmatched junction bases numbered 7, after V lost 3 bases and J lost 2 bases.

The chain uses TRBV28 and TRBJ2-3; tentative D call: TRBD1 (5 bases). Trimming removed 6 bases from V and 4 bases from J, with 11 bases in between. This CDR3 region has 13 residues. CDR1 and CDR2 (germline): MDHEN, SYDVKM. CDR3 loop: CASSLTEADTQYF. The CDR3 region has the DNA TGTGCCAGCAGCCTGACAGAAGCAGATACGCAGTATTTT.

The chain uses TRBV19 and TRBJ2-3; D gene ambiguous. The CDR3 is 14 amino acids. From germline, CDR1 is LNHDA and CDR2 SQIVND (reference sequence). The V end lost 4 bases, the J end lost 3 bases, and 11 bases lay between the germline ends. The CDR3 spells CASSKLDQTDTQYF. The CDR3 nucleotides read TGTGCCAGTAGTAAACTCGACCAGACAGATACGCAGTATTTT.

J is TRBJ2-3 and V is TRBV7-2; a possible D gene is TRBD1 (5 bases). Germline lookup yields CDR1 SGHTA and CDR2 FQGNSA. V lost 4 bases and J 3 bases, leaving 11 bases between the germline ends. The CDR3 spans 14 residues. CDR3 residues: CASSSPGSTDTQYF. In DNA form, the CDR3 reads TGTGCCAGCAGCTCGCCAGGGTCGACAGATACGCAGTATTTT. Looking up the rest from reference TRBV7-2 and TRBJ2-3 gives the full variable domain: GAGVSQSPSNKVTEKGKDVELRCDPISGHTALYWYRQSLGQGLEFLIYFQGNSAPDKSGLPSDRFSAERTGGSVSTLTIQRTQQEDSAVYLCASSSPGSTDTQYFGPGTRLTVL.

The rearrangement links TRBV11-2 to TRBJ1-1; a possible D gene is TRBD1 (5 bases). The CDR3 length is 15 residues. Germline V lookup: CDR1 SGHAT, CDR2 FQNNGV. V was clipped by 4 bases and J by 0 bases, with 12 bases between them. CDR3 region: CASSSDTPLNTEAFF. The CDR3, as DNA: TGTGCCAGCAGCTCGGACACCCCGTTGAACACTGAAGCTTTCTTT.

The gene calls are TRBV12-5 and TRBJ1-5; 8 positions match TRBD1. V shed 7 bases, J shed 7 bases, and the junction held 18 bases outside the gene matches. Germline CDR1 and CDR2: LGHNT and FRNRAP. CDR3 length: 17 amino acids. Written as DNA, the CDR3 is TGTGCTAGTGTCGGGCCGACGAATGGACAGGGACGACAGCCCCAGCATTTT. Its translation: CASVGPTNGQGRQPQHF.

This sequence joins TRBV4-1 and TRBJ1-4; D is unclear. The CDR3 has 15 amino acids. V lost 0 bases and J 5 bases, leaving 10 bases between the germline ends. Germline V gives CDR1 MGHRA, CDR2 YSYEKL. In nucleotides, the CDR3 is TGCGCCAGCAGCCAAGACGTCAGCGAGAATGAAAAACTGTTTTTT. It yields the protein CASSQDVSENEKLFF.

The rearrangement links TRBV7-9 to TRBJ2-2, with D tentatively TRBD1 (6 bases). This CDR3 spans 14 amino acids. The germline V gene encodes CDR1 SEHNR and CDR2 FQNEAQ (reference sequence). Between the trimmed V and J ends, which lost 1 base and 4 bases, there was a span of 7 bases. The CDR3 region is CASSLVGGTGELFF. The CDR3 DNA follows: TGTGCCAGCAGCTTAGTAGGGGGCACCGGGGAGCTGTTTTTT.

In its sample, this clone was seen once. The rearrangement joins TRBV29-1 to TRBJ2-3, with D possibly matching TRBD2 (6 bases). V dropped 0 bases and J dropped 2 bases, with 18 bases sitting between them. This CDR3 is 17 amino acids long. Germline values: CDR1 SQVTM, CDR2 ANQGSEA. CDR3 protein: CSVEDGGPLDLTDTQYF. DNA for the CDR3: TGCAGCGTTGAAGACGGAGGGCCCCTCGATCTCACAGATACGCAGTATTTT.

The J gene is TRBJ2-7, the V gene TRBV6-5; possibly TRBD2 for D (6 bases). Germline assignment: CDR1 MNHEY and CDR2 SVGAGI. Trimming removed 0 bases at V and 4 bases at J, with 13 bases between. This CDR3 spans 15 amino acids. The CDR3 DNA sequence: TGTGCCAGCAGTTACTCGACACTCGGGGGTTACGAGCAGTACTTC. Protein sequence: CASSYSTLGGYEQYF.

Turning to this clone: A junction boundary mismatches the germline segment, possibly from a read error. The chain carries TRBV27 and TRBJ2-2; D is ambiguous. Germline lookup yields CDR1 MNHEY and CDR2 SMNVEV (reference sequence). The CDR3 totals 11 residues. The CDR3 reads CASGLGGELFF. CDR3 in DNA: TGTGCCAGCGGTTTGGGCGGGGAGCTGTTTTTT.

CDR3 sequence reads: CASSQDASGSYEQFF. CDR3 DNA sequence: TGTGCCAGCAGCCAAGACGCTAGCGGGAGCTATGAGCAGTTCTTC. The genes are TRBV14 and TRBJ2-1, with 10 bases matching TRBD2. CDR1 and CDR2 from the germline V gene are SGHDN and FVKESK. The CDR3 loop spans 15 amino acids. V was clipped by 0 bases and J by 8 bases; unmatched bases: 4.